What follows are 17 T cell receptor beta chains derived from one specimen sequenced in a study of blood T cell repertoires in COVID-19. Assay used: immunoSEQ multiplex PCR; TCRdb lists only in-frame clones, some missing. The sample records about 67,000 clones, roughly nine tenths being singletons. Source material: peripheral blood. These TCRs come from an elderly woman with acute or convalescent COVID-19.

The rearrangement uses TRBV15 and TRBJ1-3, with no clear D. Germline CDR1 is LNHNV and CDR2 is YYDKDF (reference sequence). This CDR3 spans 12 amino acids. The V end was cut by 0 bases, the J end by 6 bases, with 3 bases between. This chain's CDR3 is CATSRELNTIYF. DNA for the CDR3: TGTGCCACCAGCAGAGAACTAAACACCATATATTTT.

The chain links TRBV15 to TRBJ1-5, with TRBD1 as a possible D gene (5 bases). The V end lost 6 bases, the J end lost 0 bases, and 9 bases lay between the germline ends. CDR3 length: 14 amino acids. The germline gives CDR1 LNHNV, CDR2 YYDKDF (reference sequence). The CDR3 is CATRGRDSNQPQHF. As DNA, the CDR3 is TGTGCCACCAGGGGCAGGGATAGCAATCAGCCCCAGCATTTT.

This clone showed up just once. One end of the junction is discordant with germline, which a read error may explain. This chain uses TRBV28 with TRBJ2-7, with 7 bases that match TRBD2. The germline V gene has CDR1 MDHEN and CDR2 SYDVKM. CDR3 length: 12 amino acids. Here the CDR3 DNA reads TGTGCCAGCAGTCCGACCCTCGGGAGGCATGGCTTC. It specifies CASSPTLGRHGF. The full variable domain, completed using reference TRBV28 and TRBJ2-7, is DVKVTQSSRYLVKRTGEKVFLECVQDMDHENMFWYRQDPGLGLRLIYFSYDVKMKEKGDIPEGYSVSREKKERFSLILESASTNQTSMYLCASSPTLGRHGFGPGTRLTVT.

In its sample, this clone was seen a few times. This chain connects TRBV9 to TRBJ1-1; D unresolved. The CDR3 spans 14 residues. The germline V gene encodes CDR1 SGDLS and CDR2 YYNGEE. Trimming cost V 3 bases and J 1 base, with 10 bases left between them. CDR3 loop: CASSGREGNTEAFF. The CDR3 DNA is TGTGCCAGCAGCGGAAGAGAGGGGAACACTGAAGCTTTCTTT.

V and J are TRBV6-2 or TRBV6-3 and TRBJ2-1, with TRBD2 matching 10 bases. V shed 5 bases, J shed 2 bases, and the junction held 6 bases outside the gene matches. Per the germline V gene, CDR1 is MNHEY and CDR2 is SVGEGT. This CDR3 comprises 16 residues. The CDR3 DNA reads TGTGCCAGCAGTACCCGTCTAGCGGGGGCCTACAATGAGCAGTTCTTC. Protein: CASSTRLAGAYNEQFF.

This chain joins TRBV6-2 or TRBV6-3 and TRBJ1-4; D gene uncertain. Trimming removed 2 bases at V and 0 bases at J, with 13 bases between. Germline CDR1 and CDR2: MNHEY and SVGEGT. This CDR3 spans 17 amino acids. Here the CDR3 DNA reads TGTGCCAGCAGTTACACGACCCCGACTGCAACTAATGAAAAACTGTTTTTT. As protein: CASSYTTPTATNEKLFF.

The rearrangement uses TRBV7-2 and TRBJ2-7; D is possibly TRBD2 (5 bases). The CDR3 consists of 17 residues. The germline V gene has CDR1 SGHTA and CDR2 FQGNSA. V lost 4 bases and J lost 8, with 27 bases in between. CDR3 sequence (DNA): TGTGCCAGCAGCTCCACCTCCTCCGGACGTAATGGAGGCAAGCAGTACTTC. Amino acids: CASSSTSSGRNGGKQYF.

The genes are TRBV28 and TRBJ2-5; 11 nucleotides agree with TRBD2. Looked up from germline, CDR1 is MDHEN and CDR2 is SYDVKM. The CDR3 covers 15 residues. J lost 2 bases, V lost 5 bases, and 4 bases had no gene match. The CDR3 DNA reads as TGTGCCAGCAGTAAGGGGACTAGCGGACAAGAGACCCAGTACTTC. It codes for CASSKGTSGQETQYF. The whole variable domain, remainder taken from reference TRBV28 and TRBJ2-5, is DVKVTQSSRYLVKRTGEKVFLECVQDMDHENMFWYRQDPGLGLRLIYFSYDVKMKEKGDIPEGYSVSREKKERFSLILESASTNQTSMYLCASSKGTSGQETQYFGPGTRLLVL.

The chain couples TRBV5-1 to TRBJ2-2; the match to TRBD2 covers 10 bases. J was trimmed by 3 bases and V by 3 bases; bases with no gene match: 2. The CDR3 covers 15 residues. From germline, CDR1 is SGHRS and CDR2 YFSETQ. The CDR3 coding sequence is TGCGCCAGCAGCTGGACTAGCGGTTACACCGGGGAGCTGTTTTTT. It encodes CASSWTSGYTGELFF.

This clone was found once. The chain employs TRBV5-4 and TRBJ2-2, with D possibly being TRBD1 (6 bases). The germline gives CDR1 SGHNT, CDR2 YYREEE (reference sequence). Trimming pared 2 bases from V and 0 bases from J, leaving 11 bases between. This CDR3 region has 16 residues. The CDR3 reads CASSFDRSPNTGELFF. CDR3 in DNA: TGTGCCAGCAGCTTCGACAGGTCCCCGAACACCGGGGAGCTGTTTTTT.

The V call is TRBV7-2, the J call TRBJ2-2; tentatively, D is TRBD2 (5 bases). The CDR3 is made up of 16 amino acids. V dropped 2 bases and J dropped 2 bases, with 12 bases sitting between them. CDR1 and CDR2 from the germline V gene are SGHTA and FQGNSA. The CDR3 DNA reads TGTGCCAGCAGCTTAAGGGAGCGACTCAACACCGGGGAGCTGTTTTTT. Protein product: CASSLRERLNTGELFF.

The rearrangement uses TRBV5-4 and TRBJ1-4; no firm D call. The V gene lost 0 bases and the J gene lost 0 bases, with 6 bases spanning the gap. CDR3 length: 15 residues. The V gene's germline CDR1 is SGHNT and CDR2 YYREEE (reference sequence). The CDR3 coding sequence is TGTGCCAGCAGCTTGGGAGTTACAACTAATGAAAAACTGTTTTTT. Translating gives CASSLGVTTNEKLFF.

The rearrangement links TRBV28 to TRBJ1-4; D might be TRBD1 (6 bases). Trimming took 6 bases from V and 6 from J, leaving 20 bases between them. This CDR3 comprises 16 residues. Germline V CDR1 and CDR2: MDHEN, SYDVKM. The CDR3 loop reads CASRPSTGSGDEKLFF. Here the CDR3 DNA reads TGTGCCAGCAGACCATCTACGGGATCAGGGGATGAAAAACTGTTTTTT.

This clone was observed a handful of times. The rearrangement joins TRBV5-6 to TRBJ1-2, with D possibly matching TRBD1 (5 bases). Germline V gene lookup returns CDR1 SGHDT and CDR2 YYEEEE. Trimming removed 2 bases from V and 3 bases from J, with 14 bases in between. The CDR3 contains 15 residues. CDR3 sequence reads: CASSFGAEKDYGYTF. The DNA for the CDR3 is TGTGCCAGCAGCTTTGGGGCAGAGAAGGACTATGGCTACACCTTC. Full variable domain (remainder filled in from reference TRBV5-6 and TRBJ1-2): DAGVTQSPTHLIKTRGQQVTLRCSPKSGHDTVSWYQQALGQGPQFIFQYYEEEERQRGNFPDRFSGHQFPNYSSELNVNALLLGDSALYLCASSFGAEKDYGYTFGSGTRLTVV.

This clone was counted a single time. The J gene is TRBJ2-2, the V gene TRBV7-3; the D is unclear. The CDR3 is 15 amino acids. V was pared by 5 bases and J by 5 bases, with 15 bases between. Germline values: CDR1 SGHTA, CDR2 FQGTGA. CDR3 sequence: CASSPYLERTGELFF. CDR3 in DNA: TGTGCCAGCAGCCCGTACCTAGAGCGAACCGGGGAGCTGTTTTTT.

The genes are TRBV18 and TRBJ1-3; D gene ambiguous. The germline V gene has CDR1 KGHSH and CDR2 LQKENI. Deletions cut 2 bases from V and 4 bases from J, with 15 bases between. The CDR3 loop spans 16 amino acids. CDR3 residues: CASSPVTSLPGNTIYF. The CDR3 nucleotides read TGTGCCAGCTCACCAGTCACTAGCCTCCCAGGAAACACCATATATTTT.

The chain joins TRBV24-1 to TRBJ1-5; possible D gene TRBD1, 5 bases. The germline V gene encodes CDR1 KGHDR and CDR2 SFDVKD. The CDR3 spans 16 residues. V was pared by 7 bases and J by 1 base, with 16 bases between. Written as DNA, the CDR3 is TGTGCCACCAGCTCTCGGGGGGGAAGCAGCAATCAGCCCCAGCATTTT. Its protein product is CATSSRGGSSNQPQHF.